The entry below describes one T cell receptor (beta chain). A library made for alpha chains picked up this beta chain off target, so its size means little. TCRdb itself ran the RT-PCR reads through MiXCR, one entry per CDR3 protein. Among about 6,500 distinct CDR3 sequences listed, 90% to 95% were seen once. Germline loops: CDR1 SQVTM, CDR2 ANQGSEA. Trimming removed 8 bases from V and 2 bases from J, with 13 bases in between. The CDR3 consists of 13 residues. Material: memory CD4+ T cells from blood. V is TRBV29-1 and J is TRBJ2-1; tentatively, D is TRBD1 or TRBD2 (6 bases each). The receptor comes from a female donor in good health, serving as a healthy control. Here the CDR3 DNA reads TGCAGCCTAAGGGGGGTGGCCTACAATGAGCAGTTCTTC. It is translated as CSLRGVAYNEQFF.